This record concerns one T cell receptor (beta chain) sequence. Its antigen is not identified. In germline, CDR1 is SGHTA, CDR2 FQGNSA. V lost 5 bases to trimming and J lost 4 bases; unmatched junction nucleotides: 12. This CDR3 contains 17 residues. 5'RACE template switching generated TCR cDNA, adding a universal primer site and UMIs. One entry per CDR3 protein, called by TCRdb with MiXCR from the 5' RACE reads. Among roughly 250,000 distinct CDR3 sequences listed, roughly 13% were seen once. This entry comes from a study of T cells after yellow fever vaccination. Study conclusions and caveats: Reappearing after the booster were most of the clones from primary vaccination (around 96% CD4, 70% to 90% CD8).

This sequence joins TRBV7-2 and TRBJ2-2, with 8 bases aligning to TRBD1. The source material was CD4+ T cells sorted from PBMCs, sampled 45 days after the yellow fever booster vaccination. The sequence derives from a man aged 30 to 45 who received the YFV17D yellow fever vaccine. This chain's CDR3 is CASSAPGQVPGTGELFF. The CDR3 DNA reads as TGTGCCAGCAGCGCTCCGGGACAGGTTCCCGGCACCGGGGAGCTGTTTTTT.